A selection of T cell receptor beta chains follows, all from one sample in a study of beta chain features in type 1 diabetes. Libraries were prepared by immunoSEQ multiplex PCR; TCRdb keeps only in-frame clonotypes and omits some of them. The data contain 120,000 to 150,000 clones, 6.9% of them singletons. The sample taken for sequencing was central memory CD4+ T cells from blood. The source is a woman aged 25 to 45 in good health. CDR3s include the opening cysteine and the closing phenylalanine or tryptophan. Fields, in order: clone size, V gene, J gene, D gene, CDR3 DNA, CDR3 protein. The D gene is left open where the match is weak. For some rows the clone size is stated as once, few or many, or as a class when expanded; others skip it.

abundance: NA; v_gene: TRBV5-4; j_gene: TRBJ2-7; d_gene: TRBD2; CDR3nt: TGTGCCAGCAGCCGACCCAGCGGGAGTTTTGGCGAGCAGTACTTC; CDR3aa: CASSRPSGSFGEQYF
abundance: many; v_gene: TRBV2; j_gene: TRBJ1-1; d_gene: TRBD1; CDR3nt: TGTGCCAGCTCGGACAGGGAGAACACTGAAGCTTTCTTT; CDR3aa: CASSDRENTEAFF
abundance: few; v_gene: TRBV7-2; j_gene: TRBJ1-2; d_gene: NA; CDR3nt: TGTGCCAGCAGCTTAGACGGGGTCGGCTACACCTTC; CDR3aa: CASSLDGVGYTF
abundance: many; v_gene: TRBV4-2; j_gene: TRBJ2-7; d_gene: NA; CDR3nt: TGTGCCAGCAGCCAAGCAATTAACAGAGCCTACGAGCAGTACTTC; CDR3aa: CASSQAINRAYEQYF
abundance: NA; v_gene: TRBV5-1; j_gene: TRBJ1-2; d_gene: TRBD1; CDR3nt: TGCGCCAGCAGCCAGCAGGGGGAATATGGCTACACCTTC; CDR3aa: CASSQQGEYGYTF
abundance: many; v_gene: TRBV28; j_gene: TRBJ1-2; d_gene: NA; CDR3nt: TGTGCCACCATAGACAGGTCCTATGGCTACACCTTC; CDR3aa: CATIDRSYGYTF
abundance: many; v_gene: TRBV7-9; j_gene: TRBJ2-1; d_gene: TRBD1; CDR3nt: TGTGCCAGCAGCACCACCGGGACAGGGGCCCACAATGAGCAGTTCTTC; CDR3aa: CASSTTGTGAHNEQFF
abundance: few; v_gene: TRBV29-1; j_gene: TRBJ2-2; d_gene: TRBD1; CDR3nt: TGCAGCGTCCAAACAGGGGCTTCCGACACCGGGGAGCTGTTTTTT; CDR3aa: CSVQTGASDTGELFF
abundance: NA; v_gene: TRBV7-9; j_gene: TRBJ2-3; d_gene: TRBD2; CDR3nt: TGTGCCAGCAGCTCAGGACTAGCCACAGATACGCAGTATTTT; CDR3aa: CASSSGLATDTQYF
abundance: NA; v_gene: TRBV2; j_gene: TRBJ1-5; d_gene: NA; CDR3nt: TGTGCCAGCAGTTCCCGGATGGGGCAAATCAATCAGCCCCAGCATTTT; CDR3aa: CASSSRMGQINQPQHF
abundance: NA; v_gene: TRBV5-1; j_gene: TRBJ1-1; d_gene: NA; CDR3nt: TGCGCCAGCTTCGAACAGGGTTTAAGGGGTGAAGCTTTCTTT; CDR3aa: CASFEQGLRGEAFF
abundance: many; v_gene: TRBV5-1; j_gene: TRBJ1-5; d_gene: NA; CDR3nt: TGCGCCAGCACGAGCAATCAGCCCCAGCATTTT; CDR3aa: CASTSNQPQHF
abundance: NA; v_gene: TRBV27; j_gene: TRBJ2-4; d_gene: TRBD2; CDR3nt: TGTGCCAGCAGTCCTCGGAAGAGCGGGAGAAGCATTCAGTACTTC; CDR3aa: CASSPRKSGRSIQYF
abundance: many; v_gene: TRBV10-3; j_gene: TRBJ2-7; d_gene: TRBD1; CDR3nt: TGTGCCATCAGTGAGCACCGGGTCCAGGACAGGGTCGGCCACGAGCAGTACTTC; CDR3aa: CAISEHRVQDRVGHEQYF
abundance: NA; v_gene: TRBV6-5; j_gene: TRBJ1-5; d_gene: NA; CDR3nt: TGTGCCAGCAGTTTCGACATGGGTGGAAATCAGCCCCAGCATTTT; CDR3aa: CASSFDMGGNQPQHF
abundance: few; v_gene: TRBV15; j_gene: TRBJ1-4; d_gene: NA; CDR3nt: TGTGCCACCAGCAGAGATCGGGGGGCAGGGGAAAAACTGTTTTTT; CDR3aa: CATSRDRGAGEKLFF
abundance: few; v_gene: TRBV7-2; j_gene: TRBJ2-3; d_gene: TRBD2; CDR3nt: TGTGCCAGCAGCTTAGGTTACGGGAGGGCCGAGAAAGATACGCAGTATTTT; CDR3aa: CASSLGYGRAEKDTQYF
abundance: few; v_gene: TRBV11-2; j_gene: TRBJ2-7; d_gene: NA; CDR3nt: TGTGCCAGCAGCCCGAGCGACAGACCATACGAGCAGTACTTC; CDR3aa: CASSPSDRPYEQYF
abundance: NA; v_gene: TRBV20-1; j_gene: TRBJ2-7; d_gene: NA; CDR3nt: TGCAGTGCTTTAGCAGGGTACGAGCAGTACTTC; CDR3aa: CSALAGYEQYF
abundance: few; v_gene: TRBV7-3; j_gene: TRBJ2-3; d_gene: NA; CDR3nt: TGTGCCAGCAGCCTTAGCACAGATACGCAGTATTTT; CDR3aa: CASSLSTDTQYF
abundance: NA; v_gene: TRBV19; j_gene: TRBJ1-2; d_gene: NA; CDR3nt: TGTGCCAGTAGTTCCCGGGACACCAACTATGGCTACACCTTC; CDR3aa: CASSSRDTNYGYTF
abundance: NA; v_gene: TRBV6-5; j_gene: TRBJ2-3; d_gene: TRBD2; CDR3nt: TGTGCCAGCAGTCTGCGGGAGGCGTGCACAGATACGCAGTATTTT; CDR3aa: CASSLREACTDTQYF
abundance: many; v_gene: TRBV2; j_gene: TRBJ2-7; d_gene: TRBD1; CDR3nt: TGTGCCAGCAGGATGCGACAGGGGGGAACCTACGAGCAGTACTTC; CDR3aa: CASRMRQGGTYEQYF
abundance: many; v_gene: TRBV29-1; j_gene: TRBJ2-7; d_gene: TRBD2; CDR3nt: TGCAGCGTCCCCGGGACTAGCGGGACGTACGAGCAGTACTTC; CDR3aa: CSVPGTSGTYEQYF